The T cell receptor beta chain described here comes from a study of CD8 T cells in ankylosing spondylitis. Comment on this clonotype: Its matching antigen is unknown.

General observations from the study: Seemingly distinctive of ankylosing spondylitis blood was a TCR beta motif formed by eight highly homologous variants.

Trimming at V came to 9 bases and at J to 3 bases, leaving 8 bases not matched to a gene. This CDR3 contains 14 residues. From germline, CDR1 is MNHNS and CDR2 SASEGT. Via MiXCR, TCRdb re-called the 5' RACE reads, giving one row per CDR3 protein. The sample includes roughly 90,000 distinct CDR3 sequences, approximately 8.9% of them seen just once. The chain carries TRBV6-1 and TRBJ1-5; 7 nucleotides line up with TRBD1. Sequencing was done on a sample of blood, either unsorted or a sorted T cell fraction (not recorded which). The receptor was derived from a male donor with ankylosing spondylitis. CDR3 nucleotides: TGTGCCAGTTACGGGACAGTAACCAATCAGCCCCAGCATTTT. It encodes CASYGTVTNQPQHF.